Reported below is one T cell receptor beta chain. Germline trimming cut 8 bases from V and 3 bases from J; bases unmatched to any gene: 7. This CDR3 is 14 amino acids long. Germline assignment: CDR1 MDHEN and CDR2 SYDVKM. Using immunoSEQ multiplex PCR, the repertoire was profiled, and TCRdb retains in-frame clones only, with some absent. The data show 280,000 or so clones, around 88% seen once. The data stem from a study of blood T cell repertoires in COVID-19. This sequence was found in a woman aged 25 to 39 who had recovered from COVID-19. The sequenced sample consisted of peripheral blood. The rearrangement links TRBV28 to TRBJ2-7; TRBD1 agrees at 10 bases. The CDR3 nucleotides read TGTGCCAGCCGGTCGGGACAGGGGTTCTACGAGCAGTACTTC. This codes for CASRSGQGFYEQYF.